This entry describes one T cell receptor beta chain. Its target is not known. The PCR ran on 60 Vbeta and 13 Jbeta primers. Only in-frame clones appear in the TCRdb table, and some are missing; sequencing was by immunoSEQ multiplex PCR. Seen here are 90,000 to 100,000 clones, around 74% observed once, and the top ten hold over 6%. This specimen comes from a study of cytomegalovirus exposure and HLA in healthy donors. The germline V gene has CDR1 MGHRA and CDR2 YSYEKL. The CDR3 contains 19 residues. V was pared by 1 base and J by 8 bases, with 19 bases of the junction left unmatched. Findings and limits, study-wide: Data from an earlier analysis indicated that most TCR beta V segments were productive either about 87% or about 30% of the time. The authors later found HLA-associated TCR beta chains more clonally expanded than equally common others.

The chain couples TRBV4-1 to TRBJ1-5, with TRBD1 matching 8 bases. The specimen sequenced was PBMCs. This receptor was obtained from a man in his forties or fifties in good health and CMV-seropositive. The CDR3 bases are TGCGCCAGCAGCCAAGCTGGGTTCAGGGGGCCGCGGGGGAGGGAGCCCCAGCATTTT. Residues: CASSQAGFRGPRGREPQHF.